The source of this T cell receptor beta chain is a study of PD-1 blockade in classical Hodgkin lymphoma. Documented time point: newly diagnosed, previously untreated cHL patient sample. Purified CD4+ T cells were obtained from thawed PBMCs through magnetic negative selection. Clones were read by immunoSEQ multiplex PCR, and TCRdb kept only the in-frame ones, dropping some. The data contain fewer than 40,000 clones, more than 85% of them singletons. Per the germline V gene, CDR1 is SGHAT and CDR2 is FQNNGV. The CDR3 consists of 15 residues. Germline trimming cut 0 bases from V and 4 bases from J; bases unmatched to any gene: 3.

V and J are TRBV11-2 and TRBJ2-1; TRBD2 matches 7 bases. The sequenced material came from CD4+ T cells from blood. The sequence came from a human donor with classical Hodgkin lymphoma. Here the CDR3 DNA reads TGTGCCAGCAGCTTAGAAGCGGGGAGTTACAATGAGCAGTTCTTC. As protein: CASSLEAGSYNEQFF.